The clone carrying this TCR beta chain was seen at least ten times. What it binds is unknown. The entry originates in a study of T cells after yellow fever vaccination. Study results and caveats: Abundant contaminating clonotypes from the bulk population could appear in FACS-sorted repertoires. A weaker but faster secondary response was observed, peaking on day 5 versus 15.

Making TCR cDNA involved 5'RACE template switching, which added UMIs and a universal primer site. MiXCR, run by TCRdb on the 5' RACE reads, gives a single entry per CDR3 protein. The sample yields around 150,000 distinct CDR3 sequences, more than 5.5% seen once. The CDR3 has 19 residues. Between the trimmed V and J ends, which lost 0 bases and 3 bases, there was a span of 18 bases. CDR1 is MGHRA and CDR2 is YSYEKL in the germline V gene. Sequencing was performed on CD4+ T cells sorted from PBMCs, taken more than 4 days after the first yellow fever vaccination. The chain combines TRBV4-1 with TRBJ1-6, with D perhaps TRBD1 (5 bases). This sequence was found in a man between 18 and 35 years old who received the YFV17D yellow fever vaccine. CDR3 in amino acids: CASSQDPPGGRNYNSPLHF. The CDR3 coding sequence is TGCGCCAGCAGCCAAGATCCCCCGGGGGGGAGAAACTATAATTCACCCCTCCACTTT.